This note documents a single T cell receptor (beta chain) sequence. This clonotype was counted at least ten times. No antigen is known for it. It has no much larger one-base neighbor in the sample; base qualities were not kept. This specimen comes from a study of molecular identifiers for immune sequencing clone quantification (dated by TCRdb to the late 2010s). Background on the whole study: For a replicate experiment, RNA from around 20,000 or 100,000 naive CD8 T cells was divided into five aliquots, and four of the five aliquots were sequenced. This methods study used CD8 T cells to benchmark TCR RNA copy counting and molecular-identifier clustering-based TCR repertoire sequencing (MIDCIRS).

Preparation of the library involved PCR. The reads were generated on an Illumina HiSeq 4000. Preparation of bulk TCR libraries followed a previously described approach, with the TCR primers listed in Table S5. The Qiagen AllPrep DNA/RNA kit was used to purify total RNA. Reads from multiple sequencing runs of the same library were pooled before analysis. The authors processed their data as follows. Reads were retained only if an exact TCR constant sequence was present, and the retained reads were trimmed to 150 nt and grouped according to their 12-nt molecular barcodes. Reads within each barcode group were sub-clustered using a 15% Levenshtein threshold, and quality-weighted consensus sequences were constructed for each RNA molecule. Non-functional sequences were discarded, and so were lower-count sequences lying one edit away from another sequence. On the basis of fitting two negative binomial distributions, barcode sub-clusters with fewer than 20% of the maximum read count were discarded. TCRdb cleaned the public reads at Q25 with fastp, built clones with MiXCR and kept in-frame beta chains. Each entry is one CDR3 protein sequence, shown with its most common DNA and genes. For this entry, the V and J calls and clone size follow TCRdb and not the study's own pipeline. The sample contains around 70,000 distinct CDR3 sequences, 15% to 20% of them found a single time. 1.5% to 1.9% of the sample is taken by the ten largest.

Libraries of naive CD8 T cells were built from anywhere between roughly 18,000 and 1,000,000 sorted cells, with 10%, 30% or 50% of the purified RNA used. Naive CD8 T cells, defined as CD8+CD4-CCR7+CD45RA+, were FACS-sorted into RLT Plus buffer on a BD FACSAria II. Nine to eleven TCR copies' worth of Jurkat RNA were spiked into roughly 19,000-1,000,000 naive CD8 T cell samples to test detection sensitivity. CD8 T cells were enriched with RosetteSep CD8+ T Cell Enrichment Cocktail and Ficoll-Paque, followed by ACK red cell lysis. Overall results and qualifications from the work: In CMV-specific effector cells, clones with more than 20 RNA copies accounted for over 97% of molecules, whereas in naive cells such clones accounted for under 1%. Roughly 3 recovered TCR RNA copies per cell were obtained by modeling, versus about 9 by digital PCR, implying a capture efficiency of 25% to 30%. When barcode sub-clustering was omitted, TCR diversity was inflated by chimeric consensus sequences, with chimeras reaching as high as 47%. Spiked-in Jurkat TCR RNA (approximately eleven copies' worth), which is not part of the donor repertoire, was contained in the naive libraries. Spiked-in Jurkat TCR RNA equal to a single cell's worth was reported to be detectable even within 1,100,000 naive CD8 T cells. Highly expanded clone sizes could be underestimated because identical TCR molecules may share a barcode.

Sequenced input: naive CD8+ T cells from blood, with Jurkat cell RNA spiked in. Taken with the paper, the label for cell subset or site translates to: FACS-sorted CD8+CD4-CCR7+CD45RA+ naive T cells. The clonotype originates from a human donor in good health. Some libraries in this study had Jurkat cell RNA spiked in.

The DNA reads as follows: TGCGCCAGCAGCCAAGTGGGACTAGCGGGAGTTTATAACGAGCAGTACTTC. Its amino acids are CASSQVGLAGVYNEQYF. The rearrangement combines TRBV4-1 with TRBJ2-7; TRBD2 matches 14 bases in the middle. There are 17 amino acids in the CDR3, from cysteine to phenylalanine inclusive. The only DNA kept is the CDR3, 51 bases in frame from the first base. V and J are trimmed by 1 base and 5 bases, and the gene matches miss 7 bases of the junction. Via the germline V gene, CDR1 is MGHRA and CDR2 YSYEKL.